This record covers a single T cell receptor beta chain. Its target is not known. This record belongs to a study of radiotherapy plus CTLA-4 blockade in lung cancer. Study-wide results and caveats: Radiotherapy plus ipilimumab was followed by expansion in blood of tumor-derived TCR clones. Response was reportedly best predicted by early blood T cell clone dynamics, with interferon-beta.

Sequencing was performed with immunoSEQ multiplex PCR; in TCRdb, only in-frame clones are kept and a portion is missing. The sample has roughly 30,000 clones; 77% are singletons. With 3 bases removed from V and 5 bases from J, the gap between germline ends came to 12 bases. This CDR3 is built from 14 residues. Looked up from germline, CDR1 is SGDLS and CDR2 is YYNGEE. The chain couples TRBV9 to TRBJ1-5, with unresolved D. The sample consisted of peripheral blood, taken from a patient treated with radiotherapy plus ipilimumab. This TCR was sampled from a human donor with non-small cell lung cancer that progressed on radiotherapy plus ipilimumab. CDR3 in amino acids: CASSGGLSHQPQHF. The CDR3, as DNA: TGTGCCAGCAGCGGAGGACTTTCCCATCAGCCCCAGCATTTT.